Reported below is one T cell receptor (beta chain). Antigen: not known. This sample stems from a study of PD-1 blockade in mismatch repair-deficient tumors. Study findings and constraints: After pembrolizumab, tumor-resident clones rose rapidly, then generally contracted before radiologic responses.

V was clipped by 5 bases and J by 6 bases; unmatched bases: 6. The germline CDR1 and CDR2 sequences are SNHLY and FYNNEI. The CDR3 sequence is 15 residues long. The data were produced by immunoSEQ multiplex PCR, yet TCRdb's version contains in-frame clones alone and is incomplete. The sample holds around 100,000 clones, under 90% seen once. Here the sequenced sample was peripheral blood, taken approximately 35 weeks after starting pembrolizumab. V gene TRBV2 combines with J gene TRBJ2-3; TRBD2 aligns across 12 bases. The receptor was derived from an adult with mismatch repair-deficient cancer. DNA of the CDR3: TGTGCCAGCAGTCGCACTAGCGGGAGGCCTGATACGCAGTATTTT. Amino acids: CASSRTSGRPDTQYF.